The entry below gives a single T cell receptor (beta chain) sequence along with its context. What it binds is unknown. The sample is drawn from a study of CXCR3-negative and CXCR3-positive naive CD8 T cells. The CDR3 extends over 14 amino acids. Sorting was done in triplicate for each CD8+ T cell subset (fewer than 340,000 cells each). Through 5' RACE with UMI labels, the TRB cDNA libraries were prepared. TCRdb reanalyzed the 5' RACE reads and collapses them to one entry per CDR3 protein, without DNA. Listed are tens of thousands of distinct CDR3 sequences; approximately 0.54% falls within the top ten. Study-wide findings and caveats: The level of CXCR3 expression partially decreased after cryopreservation; the majority of assays used fresh PBMCs. Whereas both naive subsets had comparably high diversity, memory CD8+ cells had much lower diversity. Surface CD5 was comparable between naive subsets; TCR strength was inferred from TRB CDR3 properties. The TRB CDR3s that CXCR3-positive naive cells carried were more hydrophobic than those of CXCR3-negative naive cells.

The clonotype was recovered from a human donor in good health. Some clones in this sample may be carry-over from other donors' samples. This chain joins TRBV12-3 or TRBV12-4 and TRBJ1-2; TCRdb gives TRBD1 as the D gene, but with no DNA this cannot be confirmed. The sequencing sample was made of naive CXCR3+ CD8+ T cells from blood. Documented subset: CD45RO-CCR7+CD27+CD95- naive CD8+ T cells expressing CXCR3 (TNR3+). CDR3 region: CASRTGDINYGYTF.